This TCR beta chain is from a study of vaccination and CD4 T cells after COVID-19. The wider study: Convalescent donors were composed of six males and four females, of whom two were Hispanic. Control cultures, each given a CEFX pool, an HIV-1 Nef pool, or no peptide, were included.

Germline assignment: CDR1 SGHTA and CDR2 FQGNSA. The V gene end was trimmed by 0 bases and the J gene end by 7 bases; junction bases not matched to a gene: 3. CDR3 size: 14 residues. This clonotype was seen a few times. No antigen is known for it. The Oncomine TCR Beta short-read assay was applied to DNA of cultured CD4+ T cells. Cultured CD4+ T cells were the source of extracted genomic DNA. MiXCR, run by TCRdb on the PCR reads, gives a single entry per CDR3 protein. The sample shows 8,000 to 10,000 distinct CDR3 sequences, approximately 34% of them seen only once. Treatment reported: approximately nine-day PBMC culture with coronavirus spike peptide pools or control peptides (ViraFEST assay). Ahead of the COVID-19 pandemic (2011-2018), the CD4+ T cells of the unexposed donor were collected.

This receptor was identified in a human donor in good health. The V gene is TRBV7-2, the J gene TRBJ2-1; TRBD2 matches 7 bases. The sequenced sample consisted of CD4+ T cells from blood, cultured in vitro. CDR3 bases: TGTGCCAGCAGCTTAGCGGGGGGGTGGAATGAGCAGTTCTTC. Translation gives CASSLAGGWNEQFF.